What follows describes a single TCR beta chain. Only in-frame clones appear in the TCRdb table, and some are missing; sequencing was by immunoSEQ multiplex PCR. This table holds about 270,000 clones, about 87% found once. With V trimmed by 3 bases and J by 1 base, 5 bases remained unmatched. The CDR3 consists of 17 residues. Germline loops: CDR1 DFQATT, CDR2 SNEGSKA (reference sequence). This sample is drawn from a study of blood T cell repertoires in COVID-19. In the study overall: Collection of acute and convalescent COVID-19 samples took place in the United States, Italy and Spain.

The sample was peripheral blood. The clonotype originates from a human donor in a cohort sampled during active COVID-19. The J gene is TRBJ2-5, the V gene TRBV20-1; the match to TRBD2 covers 16 bases. CDR3 DNA sequence: TGCAGTGCTAGTCCCGGGACTAGCGGGGGGGTCCAAGAGACCCAGTACTTC. This codes for CSASPGTSGGVQETQYF.